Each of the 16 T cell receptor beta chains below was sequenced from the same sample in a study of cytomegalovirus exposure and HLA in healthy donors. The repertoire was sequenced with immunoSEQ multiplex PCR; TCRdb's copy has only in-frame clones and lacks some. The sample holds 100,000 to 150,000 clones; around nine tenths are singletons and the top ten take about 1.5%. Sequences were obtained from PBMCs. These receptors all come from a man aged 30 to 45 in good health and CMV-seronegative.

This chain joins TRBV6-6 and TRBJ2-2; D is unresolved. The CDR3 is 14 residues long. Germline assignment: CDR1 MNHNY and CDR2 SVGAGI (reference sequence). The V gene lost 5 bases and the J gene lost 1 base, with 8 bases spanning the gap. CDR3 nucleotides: TGTGCCAGCAGTCCGTCAGGGAACACCGGGGAGCTGTTTTTT. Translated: CASSPSGNTGELFF.

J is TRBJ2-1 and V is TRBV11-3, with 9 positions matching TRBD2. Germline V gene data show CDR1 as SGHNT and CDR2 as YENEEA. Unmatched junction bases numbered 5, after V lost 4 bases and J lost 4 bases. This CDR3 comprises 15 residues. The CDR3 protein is CASSSGTSTYNEQFF. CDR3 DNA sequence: TGTGCCAGCAGCTCGGGGACTAGCACTTACAATGAGCAGTTCTTC.

The CDR3 region has the DNA TGTGCCAGCAGTTACTCGAAATTACTAGGCTCCTACGAGCAGTACTTC. Residues: CASSYSKLLGSYEQYF. This chain joins TRBV6-5 and TRBJ2-7; a possible D gene is TRBD2 (5 bases). The CDR3 extends over 16 amino acids. Trimming took 0 bases from V and 0 from J, leaving 12 bases between them. Looked up from germline, CDR1 is MNHEY and CDR2 is SVGAGI.

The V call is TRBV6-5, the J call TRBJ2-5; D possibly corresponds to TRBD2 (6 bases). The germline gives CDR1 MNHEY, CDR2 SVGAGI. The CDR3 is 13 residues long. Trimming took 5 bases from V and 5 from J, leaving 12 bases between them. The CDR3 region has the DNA TGTGCCAGCAGTAGGGACTCTAAGGAGACCCAGTACTTC. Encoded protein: CASSRDSKETQYF.

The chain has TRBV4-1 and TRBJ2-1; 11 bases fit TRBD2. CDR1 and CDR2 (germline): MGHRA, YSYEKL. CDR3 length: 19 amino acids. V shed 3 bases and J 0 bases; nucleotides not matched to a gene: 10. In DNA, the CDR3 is TGCGCCAGCAGCCAGGGACTAGCGGAATACATCAGCTCCTACAATGAGCAGTTCTTC. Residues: CASSQGLAEYISSYNEQFF.

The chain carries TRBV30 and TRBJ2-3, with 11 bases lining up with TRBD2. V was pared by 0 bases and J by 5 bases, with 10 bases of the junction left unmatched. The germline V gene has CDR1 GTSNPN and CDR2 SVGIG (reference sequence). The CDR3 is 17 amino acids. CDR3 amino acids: CAWSVQSSGRPRDTQYF. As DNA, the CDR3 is TGTGCCTGGAGTGTACAGTCTAGCGGGAGGCCGAGAGATACGCAGTATTTT.

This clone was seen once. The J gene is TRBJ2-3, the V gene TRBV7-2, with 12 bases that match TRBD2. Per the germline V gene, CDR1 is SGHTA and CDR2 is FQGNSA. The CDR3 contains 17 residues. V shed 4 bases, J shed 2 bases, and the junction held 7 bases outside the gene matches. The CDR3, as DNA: TGTGCCAGCAGCTCTAGACTAGCGGGGGCCCTCACAGATACGCAGTATTTT. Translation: CASSSRLAGALTDTQYF. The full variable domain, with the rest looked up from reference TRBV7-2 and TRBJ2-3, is GAGVSQSPSNKVTEKGKDVELRCDPISGHTALYWYRQSLGQGLEFLIYFQGNSAPDKSGLPSDRFSAERTGGSVSTLTIQRTQQEDSAVYLCASSSRLAGALTDTQYFGPGTRLTVL.

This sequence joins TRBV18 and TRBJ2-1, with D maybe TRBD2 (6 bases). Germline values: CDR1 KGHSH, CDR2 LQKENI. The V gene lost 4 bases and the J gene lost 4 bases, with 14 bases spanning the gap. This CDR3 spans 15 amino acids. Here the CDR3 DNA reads TGTGCCAGCTCACAGGGGAGGACCGGGTACAATGAGCAGTTCTTC. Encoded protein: CASSQGRTGYNEQFF.

The DNA of the CDR3 is TGTGCCAGCTCACCATACGGGACAGGGGACGAAAAACTGTTTTTT. Translation: CASSPYGTGDEKLFF. This rearrangement joins TRBV18 to TRBJ1-4; TRBD1 matches 10 bases. The junction had 5 bases not matched to a gene; V was cut back by 2 bases and J by 8 bases. The CDR3 runs to 15 residues. Germline loops: CDR1 KGHSH, CDR2 LQKENI. The full variable domain, rest sourced from reference TRBV18 and TRBJ1-4, is NAGVMQNPRHLVRRRGQEARLRCSPMKGHSHVYWYRQLPEEGLKFMVYLQKENIIDESGMPKERFSAEFPKEGPSILRIQQVVRGDSAAYFCASSPYGTGDEKLFFGSGTQLSVL.

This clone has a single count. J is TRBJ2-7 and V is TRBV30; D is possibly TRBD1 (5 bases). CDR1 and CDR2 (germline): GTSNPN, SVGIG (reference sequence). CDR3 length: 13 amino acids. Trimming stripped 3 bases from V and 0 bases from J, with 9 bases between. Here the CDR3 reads CAWSRRDSYEQYF. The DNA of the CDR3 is TGTGCCTGGAGCCGCAGGGACTCCTACGAGCAGTACTTC.

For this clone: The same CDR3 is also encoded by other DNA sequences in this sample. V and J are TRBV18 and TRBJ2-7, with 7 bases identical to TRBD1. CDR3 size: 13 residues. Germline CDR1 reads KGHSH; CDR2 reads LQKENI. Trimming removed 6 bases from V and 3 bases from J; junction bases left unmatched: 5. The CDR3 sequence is CASSPGQDYEQYF. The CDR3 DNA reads TGTGCCAGCTCTCCTGGACAGGACTACGAGCAGTACTTC.

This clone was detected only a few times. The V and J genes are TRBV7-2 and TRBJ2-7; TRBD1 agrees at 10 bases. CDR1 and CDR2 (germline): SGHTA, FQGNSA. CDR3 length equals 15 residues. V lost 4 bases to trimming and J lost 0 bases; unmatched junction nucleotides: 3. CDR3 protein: CASSSRTGGSYEQYF. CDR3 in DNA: TGTGCCAGCAGCTCTAGGACAGGGGGCTCCTACGAGCAGTACTTC.

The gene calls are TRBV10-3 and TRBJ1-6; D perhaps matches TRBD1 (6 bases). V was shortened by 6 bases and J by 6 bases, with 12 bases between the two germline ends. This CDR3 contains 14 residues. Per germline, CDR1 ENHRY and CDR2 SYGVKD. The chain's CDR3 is CAIRSRDTNSPLHF. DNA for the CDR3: TGTGCCATCAGGAGCCGGGACACTAATTCACCCCTCCACTTT.

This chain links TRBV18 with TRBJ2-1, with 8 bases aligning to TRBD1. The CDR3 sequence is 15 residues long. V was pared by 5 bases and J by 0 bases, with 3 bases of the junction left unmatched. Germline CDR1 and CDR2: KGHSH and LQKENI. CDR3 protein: CASSSDRGSYNEQFF. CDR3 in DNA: TGTGCCAGCTCATCAGACAGGGGCTCCTACAATGAGCAGTTCTTC.

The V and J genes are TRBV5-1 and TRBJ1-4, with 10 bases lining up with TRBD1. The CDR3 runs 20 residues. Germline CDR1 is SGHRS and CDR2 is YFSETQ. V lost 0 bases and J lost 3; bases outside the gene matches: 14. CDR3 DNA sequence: TGCGCCAGCAGCTTGGGACGGGGACAGGGGTCGTTCTCTGCTAATGAAAAACTGTTTTTT. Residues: CASSLGRGQGSFSANEKLFF.

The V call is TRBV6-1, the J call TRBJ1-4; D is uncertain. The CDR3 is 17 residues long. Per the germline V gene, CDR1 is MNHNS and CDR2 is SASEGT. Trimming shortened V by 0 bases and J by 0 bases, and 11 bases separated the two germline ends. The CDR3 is CASSEAFTVSTNEKLFF. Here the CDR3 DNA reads TGTGCCAGCAGTGAAGCATTCACAGTCTCAACTAATGAAAAACTGTTTTTT.